The 26 T cell receptor beta chains reported below all come from one sample, sequenced in a study of cytomegalovirus exposure and HLA in healthy donors. It was with 60 Vbeta and 13 Jbeta primers that the PCR ran. The data were produced by immunoSEQ multiplex PCR, yet TCRdb's version contains in-frame clones alone and is incomplete. Here the sample spans roughly 150,000 clones, about 81% being singletons. The sample was PBMCs. The source is a girl aged 10-17 years in good health and CMV-seropositive.

This chain uses TRBV11-2 with TRBJ1-2; D is possibly TRBD1 (5 bases). Trimming cost V 0 bases and J 5 bases, with 13 bases left between them. Germline V CDR1 and CDR2: SGHAT, FQNNGV. This CDR3 region has 15 residues. Here the CDR3 reads CASSLDYRGEYGYTF. The DNA for the CDR3 is TGTGCCAGCAGCTTAGATTATAGGGGCGAGTATGGCTACACCTTC.

V gene TRBV27 combines with J gene TRBJ1-2; 8 positions agree with TRBD1. The V gene end was trimmed by 6 bases and the J gene end by 5 bases; junction bases not matched to a gene: 8. The CDR3 is made up of 14 amino acids. Germline assignment: CDR1 MNHEY and CDR2 SMNVEV (reference sequence). CDR3 DNA: TGTGCCAGCAGCCCGCAGGGGGCCGGGTATGGCTACACCTTC. It translates to CASSPQGAGYGYTF.

This rearrangement joins TRBV29-1 to TRBJ2-1; TRBD2 aligns across 12 bases. Germline CDR1 SQVTM, CDR2 ANQGSEA. Trimming cost V 7 bases and J 7 bases; bases outside gene matches: 8. The CDR3 is 14 residues long. CDR3 sequence (DNA): TGCAGCGCCGGGGGGACTAGCGGGTTTAATGAGCAGTTCTTC. This codes for CSAGGTSGFNEQFF.

This clone has only one observation. This sequence joins TRBV28 and TRBJ1-5, with 7 bases aligning to TRBD1. The germline gives CDR1 MDHEN, CDR2 SYDVKM. The CDR3 is made up of 16 amino acids. The J segment lost 0 bases and the V segment lost 4 bases, leaving 6 bases of the junction unmatched. DNA for the CDR3: TGTGCCAGCAGTTACAGGGGCCCCTTTAGCAATCAGCCCCAGCATTTT. Translated: CASSYRGPFSNQPQHF.

The chain joins TRBV5-4 to TRBJ2-2, with 9 bases that match TRBD2. With V trimmed by 3 bases and J by 3 bases, 6 bases remained unmatched. CDR1 is SGHNT and CDR2 is YYREEE in the germline V gene (reference sequence). The CDR3 contains 16 residues. The CDR3 sequence: CASSSPTSGDTGELFF. As DNA, the CDR3 is TGTGCCAGCAGCTCCCCGACTAGCGGTGACACCGGGGAGCTGTTTTTT. Variable domain in full (rest from reference TRBV5-4 and TRBJ2-2): ETGVTQSPTHLIKTRGQQVTLRCSSQSGHNTVSWYQQALGQGPQFIFQYYREEENGRGNFPPRFSGLQFPNYSSELNVNALELDDSALYLCASSSPTSGDTGELFFGEGSRLTVL.

The chain has TRBV19 and TRBJ1-1, with D perhaps matching TRBD1 (5 bases). The V gene's germline CDR1 is LNHDA and CDR2 SQIVND (reference sequence). The CDR3 covers 11 residues. V dropped 5 bases and J dropped 6 bases, with 7 bases sitting between them. The CDR3 protein is CASSLTAEAFF. CDR3 in DNA: TGTGCCAGTAGTTTGACAGCTGAAGCTTTCTTT.

The J gene is TRBJ1-2, the V gene TRBV11-2; D is undetermined. The germline CDR1 and CDR2 sequences are SGHAT and FQNNGV. Trimming removed 8 bases from V and 4 bases from J, with 14 bases in between. This CDR3 comprises 13 residues. CDR3 bases: TGTGCCAGCCAGAGGGCGGTGGGCTATGGCTACACCTTC. Protein sequence: CASQRAVGYGYTF.

The rearrangement links TRBV27 to TRBJ2-7; perhaps TRBD1 as D (5 bases). CDR3 length: 14 residues. Germline V CDR1 and CDR2: MNHEY, SMNVEV (reference sequence). Deletions cut 3 bases from V and 6 bases from J, with 15 bases between. This CDR3 is CASSLLGHQGEQYF. CDR3 DNA sequence: TGTGCCAGCAGTTTGCTCGGGCACCAGGGCGAGCAGTACTTC.

In nucleotides, the CDR3 is TGCAGCGCTGGAGCTGCGGGACGGGACACCGGGGAGCTGTTTTTT. Amino acid sequence: CSAGAAGRDTGELFF. The chain combines TRBV29-1 with TRBJ2-2, with D maybe TRBD2 (6 bases). The CDR3 sequence is 15 residues long. Looked up from germline, CDR1 is SQVTM and CDR2 is ANQGSEA. The V gene lost 7 bases and the J gene lost 3 bases, with 18 bases spanning the gap.

This chain joins TRBV6-6 and TRBJ2-7; possible D gene TRBD2, 5 bases. Trimming stripped 5 bases from V and 7 bases from J, with 15 bases between. The CDR3 totals 13 residues. Germline V gives CDR1 MNHNY, CDR2 SVGAGI (reference sequence). Here the CDR3 DNA reads TGTGCCAGCAGTCCGCCGACTATAAGGGAGCAGTACTTC. This gives the protein CASSPPTIREQYF.

The V gene is TRBV4-3, the J gene TRBJ2-7; a weak D match, TRBD1 (6 bases). From germline, CDR1 is LGHNA and CDR2 YSLEER. Trimming shortened V by 3 bases and J by 2 bases, and 11 bases separated the two germline ends. The CDR3 runs 14 residues. CDR3 bases: TGCGCCAGCAGCCAGCTACAGGGACCCTACGAGCAGTACTTC. Translating gives CASSQLQGPYEQYF.

V gene TRBV19 combines with J gene TRBJ2-7, with 12 bases identical to TRBD2. Germline V gene lookup returns CDR1 LNHDA and CDR2 SQIVND (reference sequence). V lost 2 bases, J lost 6 bases, and 5 bases stayed unmatched. The CDR3 spans 15 residues. The CDR3 loop is CASSIRLAGDREQYF. In DNA, the CDR3 is TGTGCCAGTAGTATACGACTAGCGGGAGATCGCGAGCAGTACTTC.

J is TRBJ2-7 and V is TRBV7-6, with TRBD2 matching over 7 bases. This CDR3 comprises 14 residues. The germline CDR1 and CDR2 sequences are SGHVS and FNYEAQ. The V segment lost 2 bases and the J segment 6 bases; nucleotides outside the gene matches: 7. This CDR3 is CASSLLGEGFEQYF. The CDR3 DNA follows: TGTGCCAGCAGCTTATTAGGGGAGGGGTTCGAGCAGTACTTC.

The chain combines TRBV19 with TRBJ2-7, with TRBD2 as a possible D gene (6 bases). V gave up 5 bases and J gave up 1 base, with 18 bases separating them. CDR1 is LNHDA and CDR2 is SQIVND in the germline V gene (reference sequence). The length of the CDR3 is 16 residues. The CDR3 spells CASSSEGRAGSYEQYF. Here the CDR3 DNA reads TGTGCCAGTAGTTCGGAGGGCAGGGCAGGGTCCTACGAGCAGTACTTC.

In its sample, this clone was seen once. The chain carries TRBV11-2 and TRBJ2-3, with D maybe TRBD2 (5 bases). CDR1 is SGHAT and CDR2 is FQNNGV in the germline V gene. V was pared by 3 bases and J by 1 base, with 11 bases between. The CDR3 has 15 residues. The CDR3 protein is CASSFAGDRTDTQYF. The CDR3 DNA follows: TGTGCCAGCAGCTTTGCCGGGGATCGCACAGATACGCAGTATTTT.

The chain employs TRBV7-2 and TRBJ2-3; 8 nucleotides align to TRBD2. Germline assignment: CDR1 SGHTA and CDR2 FQGNSA. CDR3 size: 15 residues. The V segment lost 3 bases and the J segment 4 bases; nucleotides outside the gene matches: 6. CDR3 DNA sequence: TGTGCCAGCAGCTTCAACCCGGGACTAGCAGATACGCAGTATTTT. This encodes CASSFNPGLADTQYF.

This chain joins TRBV28 and TRBJ1-5; 7 bases match TRBD1. The V and J ends lost 4 bases and 10 bases, in that order; junction bases with no gene match: 7. Per the germline V gene, CDR1 is MDHEN and CDR2 is SYDVKM. The CDR3 runs to 13 residues. The CDR3 sequence: CASSWDSGSPQHF. DNA for the CDR3: TGTGCCAGCAGTTGGGACAGCGGGAGCCCCCAGCATTTT. The complete variable domain, with remaining parts taken from reference TRBV28 and TRBJ1-5, reads DVKVTQSSRYLVKRTGEKVFLECVQDMDHENMFWYRQDPGLGLRLIYFSYDVKMKEKGDIPEGYSVSREKKERFSLILESASTNQTSMYLCASSWDSGSPQHFGDGTRLSIL.

V is TRBV19 and J is TRBJ2-1; D remains ambiguous. Germline CDR1 LNHDA, CDR2 SQIVND (reference sequence). V was trimmed by 3 bases and J by 3 bases, leaving 9 bases between them. The CDR3 consists of 14 residues. CDR3 amino acids: CASSIYSSYNEQFF. The CDR3 region has the DNA TGTGCCAGTAGTATTTATAGCAGCTACAATGAGCAGTTCTTC.

The V call is TRBV27, the J call TRBJ2-7; unclear D gene. In germline, CDR1 is MNHEY, CDR2 SMNVEV (reference sequence). Trimming cost V 6 bases and J 2 bases, with 14 bases left between them. The CDR3 runs 14 residues. In nucleotides, the CDR3 is TGTGCCAGCAGCCCCAGACCGGGTCCCTACGAGCAGTACTTC. It yields the protein CASSPRPGPYEQYF.

This chain connects TRBV25-1 to TRBJ1-2, with D tentatively TRBD1 (5 bases). The V end was cut by 3 bases, the J end by 4 bases, with 18 bases between. The germline V gene has CDR1 MGHDK and CDR2 SYGVNS. This CDR3 has 16 residues. Written as DNA, the CDR3 is TGTGCCAGCAGTGAGTACTTACCGACAGCACCCTATGGCTACACCTTC. Its protein is CASSEYLPTAPYGYTF.

This clone was observed once. The V and J genes are TRBV15 and TRBJ2-7; a possible D gene is TRBD1 (5 bases). Deletions cut 0 bases from V and 7 bases from J, with 19 bases between. This CDR3 is 16 amino acids long. From germline, CDR1 is LNHNV and CDR2 YYDKDF (reference sequence). CDR3 nucleotide sequence: TGTGCCACCAGCAGAGATTTGGGGCAGCGACGCTGGGAGCAGTACTTC. This codes for CATSRDLGQRRWEQYF.

J is TRBJ2-5 and V is TRBV18; 8 positions match TRBD2. CDR3 length: 15 amino acids. Losses at the gene ends were 2 bases for V and 4 bases for J; bases not matched to a gene: 6. CDR1 and CDR2 (germline): KGHSH, LQKENI. The CDR3 here is CASSPISGVRETQYF. CDR3 sequence (DNA): TGTGCCAGCTCACCAATTAGCGGGGTTCGAGAGACCCAGTACTTC.

The V gene is TRBV30, the J gene TRBJ1-5, with TRBD1 as a possible D gene (6 bases). The CDR3 is 14 residues long. The V gene lost 5 bases and the J gene lost 0 bases, with 11 bases spanning the gap. Germline CDR1 reads GTSNPN; CDR2 reads SVGIG (reference sequence). CDR3: CAWARGGSNQPQHF. CDR3 nucleotides: TGTGCCTGGGCCAGGGGTGGTAGCAATCAGCCCCAGCATTTT.

This chain links TRBV5-6 with TRBJ1-1, with D unresolved. CDR1 SGHDT and CDR2 YYEEEE come from the germline V gene. Trimming took 0 bases from V and 0 from J, leaving 6 bases between them. The CDR3 has 14 residues. The DNA of the CDR3 is TGTGCCAGCAGCTTGGAGCCGGTGAACACTGAAGCTTTCTTT. Residues: CASSLEPVNTEAFF.

This clone was counted a single time. The chain is built from TRBV6-5 and TRBJ1-2; TRBD1 is a possible D gene (5 bases). This CDR3 is 14 amino acids long. Germline-derived CDR1 and CDR2 are MNHEY and SVGAGI. Trimming cost V 6 bases and J 8 bases, with 19 bases left between them. The CDR3 nucleotides are TGTGCCAGCAGGTCTACCGGGAGCGGGGGAGGCTACACCTTC. Translation gives CASRSTGSGGGYTF.

The V gene is TRBV6-6, the J gene TRBJ1-5, with TRBD1 matching 8 bases. The CDR3 covers 15 residues. Unmatched junction bases numbered 1, after V lost 0 bases and J lost 3 bases. Per the germline V gene, CDR1 is MNHNY and CDR2 is SVGAGI (reference sequence). The CDR3 bases are TGTGCCAGCAGTTACTCGGACAGGGCCAATCAGCCCCAGCATTTT. Translating it yields CASSYSDRANQPQHF.